This record concerns one T cell receptor (beta chain) sequence. The sample is drawn from a study of OX40 agonist ivuxolimab in advanced cancers. Overall study: As their treatment, patients were administered ivuxolimab, an agonistic anti-OX40 (CD134) antibody. Three patients showed partial responses: one hepatocellular carcinoma and two cutaneous melanoma cases. Anti-PD-1, anti-PD-L1 or anti-CTLA-4 therapy given earlier was allowed, and 35% to 50% had some. Age averaged roughly 60 years (range about 23 to 85), and around 78% were male.

CDR3 length: 15 residues. With 1 base removed from V and 5 bases from J, the gap between germline ends came to 14 bases. Germline V gene sequence: CDR1 SEHNR, CDR2 FQNEAQ (reference sequence). Sequenced by immunoSEQ multiplex PCR; TCRdb stores in-frame clones only, minus some. The table has 50,000 to 75,000 clones, almost 85% seen once. The rearrangement uses TRBV7-9 and TRBJ2-5, with D uncertain. Sequenced material: CD4+ or CD8+ T cells sorted from blood, taken in a trial of the OX40 agonist ivuxolimab. This receptor was obtained from an adult with an advanced solid tumor such as melanoma, head and neck, liver or kidney cancer. This CDR3 is CASSLDGLYWETQYF. CDR3 DNA: TGTGCCAGCAGCTTAGACGGATTATACTGGGAGACCCAGTACTTC.